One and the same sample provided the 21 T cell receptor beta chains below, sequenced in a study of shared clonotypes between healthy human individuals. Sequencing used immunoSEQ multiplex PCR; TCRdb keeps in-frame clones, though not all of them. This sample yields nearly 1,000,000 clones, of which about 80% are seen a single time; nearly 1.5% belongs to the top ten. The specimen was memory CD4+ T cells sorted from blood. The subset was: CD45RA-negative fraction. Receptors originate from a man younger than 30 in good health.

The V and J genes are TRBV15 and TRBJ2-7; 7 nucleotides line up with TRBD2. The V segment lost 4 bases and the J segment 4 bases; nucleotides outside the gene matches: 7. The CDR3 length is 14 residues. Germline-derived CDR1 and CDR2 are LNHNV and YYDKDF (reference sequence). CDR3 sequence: CATSTRAGEYEQYF. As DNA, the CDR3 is TGTGCCACCAGCACCCGGGCGGGGGAGTACGAGCAGTACTTC.

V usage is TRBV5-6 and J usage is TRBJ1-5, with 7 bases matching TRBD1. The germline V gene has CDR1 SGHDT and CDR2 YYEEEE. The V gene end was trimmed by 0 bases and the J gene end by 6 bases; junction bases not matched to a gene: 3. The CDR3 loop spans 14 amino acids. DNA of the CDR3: TGTGCCAGCAGCTTGGCGGCAGGGGGTCAGCCCCAGCATTTT. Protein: CASSLAAGGQPQHF. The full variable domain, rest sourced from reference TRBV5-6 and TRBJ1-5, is DAGVTQSPTHLIKTRGQQVTLRCSPKSGHDTVSWYQQALGQGPQFIFQYYEEEERQRGNFPDRFSGHQFPNYSSELNVNALLLGDSALYLCASSLAAGGQPQHFGDGTRLSIL.

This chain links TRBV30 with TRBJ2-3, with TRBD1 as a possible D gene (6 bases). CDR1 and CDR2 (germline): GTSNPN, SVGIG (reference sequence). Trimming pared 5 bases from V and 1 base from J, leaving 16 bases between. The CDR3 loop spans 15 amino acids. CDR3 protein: CAWLTGKSRTDTQYF. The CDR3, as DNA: TGTGCCTGGCTCACAGGGAAATCACGCACAGATACGCAGTATTTT.

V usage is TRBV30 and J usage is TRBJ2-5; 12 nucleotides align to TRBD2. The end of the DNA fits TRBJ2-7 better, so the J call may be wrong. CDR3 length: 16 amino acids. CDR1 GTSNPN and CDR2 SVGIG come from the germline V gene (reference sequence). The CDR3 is CAWSRLRTSGIYEQYF. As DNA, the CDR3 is TGTGCCTGGAGTCGACTTAGGACTAGCGGGATTTACGAGCAGTACTTC.

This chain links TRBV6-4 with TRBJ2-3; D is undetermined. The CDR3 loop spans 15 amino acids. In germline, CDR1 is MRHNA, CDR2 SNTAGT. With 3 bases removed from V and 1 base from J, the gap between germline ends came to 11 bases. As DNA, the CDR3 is TGTGCCAGCAGTGAAGGTCAGGCCCGCACAGATACGCAGTATTTT. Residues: CASSEGQARTDTQYF.

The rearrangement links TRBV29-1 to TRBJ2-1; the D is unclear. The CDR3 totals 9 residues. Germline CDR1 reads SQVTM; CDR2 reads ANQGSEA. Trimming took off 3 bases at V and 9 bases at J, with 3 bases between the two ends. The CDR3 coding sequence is TGCAGCGTTGAGACTGAGCAGTTCTTC. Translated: CSVETEQFF.

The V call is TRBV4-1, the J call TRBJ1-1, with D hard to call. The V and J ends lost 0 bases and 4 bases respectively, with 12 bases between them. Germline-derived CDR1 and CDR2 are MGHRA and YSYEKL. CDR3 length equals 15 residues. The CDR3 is CASSQDWQVGTEAFF. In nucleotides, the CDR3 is TGCGCCAGCAGCCAAGATTGGCAGGTGGGCACTGAAGCTTTCTTT.

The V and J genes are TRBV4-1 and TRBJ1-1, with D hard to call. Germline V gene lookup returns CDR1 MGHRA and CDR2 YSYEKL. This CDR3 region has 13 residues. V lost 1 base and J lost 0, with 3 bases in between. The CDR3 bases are TGCGCCAGCAGCCAAGCCATGAACACTGAAGCTTTCTTT. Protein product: CASSQAMNTEAFF.

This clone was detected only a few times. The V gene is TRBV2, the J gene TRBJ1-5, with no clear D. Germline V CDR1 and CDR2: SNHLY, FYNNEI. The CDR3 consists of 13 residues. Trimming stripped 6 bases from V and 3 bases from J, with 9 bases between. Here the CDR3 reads CASRAANNQPQHF. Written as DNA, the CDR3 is TGTGCCAGCAGGGCGGCCAACAATCAGCCCCAGCATTTT.

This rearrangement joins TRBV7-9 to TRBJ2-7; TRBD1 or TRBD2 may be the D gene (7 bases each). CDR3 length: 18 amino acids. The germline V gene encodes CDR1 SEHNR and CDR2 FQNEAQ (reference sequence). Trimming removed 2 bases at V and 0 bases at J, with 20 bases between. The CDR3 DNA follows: TGTGCCAGCAGCTTAAACACCCTCAGGGGGGGGAACTCCTACGAGCAGTACTTC. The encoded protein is CASSLNTLRGGNSYEQYF.

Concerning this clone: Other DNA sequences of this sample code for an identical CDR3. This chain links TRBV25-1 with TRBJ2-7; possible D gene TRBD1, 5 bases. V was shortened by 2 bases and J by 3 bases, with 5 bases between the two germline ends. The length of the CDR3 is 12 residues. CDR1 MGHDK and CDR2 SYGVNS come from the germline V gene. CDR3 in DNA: TGTGCCAGCAGTGAACAGGGCTACGAGCAGTACTTC. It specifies CASSEQGYEQYF.

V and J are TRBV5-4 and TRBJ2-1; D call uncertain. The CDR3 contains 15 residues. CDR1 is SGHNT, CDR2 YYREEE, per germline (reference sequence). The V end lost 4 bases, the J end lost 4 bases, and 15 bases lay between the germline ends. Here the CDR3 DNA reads TGTGCCAGCAGCACTGAGGCGGAAACTTACAATGAGCAGTTCTTC. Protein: CASSTEAETYNEQFF. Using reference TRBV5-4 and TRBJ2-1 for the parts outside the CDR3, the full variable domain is ETGVTQSPTHLIKTRGQQVTLRCSSQSGHNTVSWYQQALGQGPQFIFQYYREEENGRGNFPPRFSGLQFPNYSSELNVNALELDDSALYLCASSTEAETYNEQFFGPGTRLTVL.

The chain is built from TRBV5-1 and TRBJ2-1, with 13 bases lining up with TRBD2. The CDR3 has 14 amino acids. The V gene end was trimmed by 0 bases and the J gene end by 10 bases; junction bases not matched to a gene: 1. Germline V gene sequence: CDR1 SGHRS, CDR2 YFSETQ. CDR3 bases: TGCGCCAGCAGCTTGGGGACTAGCGGGGGAGAGCAGTTCTTC. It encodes CASSLGTSGGEQFF. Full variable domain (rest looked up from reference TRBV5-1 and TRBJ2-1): KAGVTQTPRYLIKTRGQQVTLSCSPISGHRSVSWYQQTPGQGLQFLFEYFSETQRNKGNFPGRFSGRQFSNSRSEMNVSTLELGDSALYLCASSLGTSGGEQFFGPGTRLTVL.

DNA for the CDR3: TGTGCCAGCGCAAACACAGATACGCAGTATTTT. It codes for CASANTDTQYF. The V gene is TRBV6-5, the J gene TRBJ2-3; D is uncertain. CDR1 and CDR2 from the germline V gene are MNHEY and SVGAGI. The V gene lost 8 bases and the J gene lost 2 bases, with 5 bases spanning the gap. The CDR3 length is 11 residues.

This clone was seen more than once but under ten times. The CDR3, as DNA: TGTGCCACCAGCAGTCGAGCGGGGGGGGCTATAAGCACAGATACGCAGTATTTT. This codes for CATSSRAGGAISTDTQYF. The gene calls are TRBV15 and TRBJ2-3, with 10 bases that match TRBD2. CDR3 length: 18 residues. Germline loops: CDR1 LNHNV, CDR2 YYDKDF (reference sequence). The V segment lost 3 bases and the J segment 0 bases; nucleotides outside the gene matches: 9.

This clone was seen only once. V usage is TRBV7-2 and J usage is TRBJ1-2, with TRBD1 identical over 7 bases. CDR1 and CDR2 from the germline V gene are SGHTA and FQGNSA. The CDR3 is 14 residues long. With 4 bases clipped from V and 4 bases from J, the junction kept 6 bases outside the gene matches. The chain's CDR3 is CASSYGTAGYGYTF. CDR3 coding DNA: TGTGCCAGCAGCTACGGGACAGCCGGCTATGGCTACACCTTC.

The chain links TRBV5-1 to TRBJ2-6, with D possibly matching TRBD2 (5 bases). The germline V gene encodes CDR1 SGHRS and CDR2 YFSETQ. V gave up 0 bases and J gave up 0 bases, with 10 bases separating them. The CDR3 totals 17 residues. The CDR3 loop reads CASSLGPGNSGANVLTF. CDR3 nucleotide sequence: TGCGCCAGCAGCTTGGGGCCGGGGAACTCTGGGGCCAACGTCCTGACTTTC.

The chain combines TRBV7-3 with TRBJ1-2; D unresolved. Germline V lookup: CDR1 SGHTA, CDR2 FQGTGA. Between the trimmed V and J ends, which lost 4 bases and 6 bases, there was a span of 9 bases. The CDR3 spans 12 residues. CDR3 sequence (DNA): TGTGCCAGCAGCTCCGAAAGAAATGGCTACACCTTC. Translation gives CASSSERNGYTF.

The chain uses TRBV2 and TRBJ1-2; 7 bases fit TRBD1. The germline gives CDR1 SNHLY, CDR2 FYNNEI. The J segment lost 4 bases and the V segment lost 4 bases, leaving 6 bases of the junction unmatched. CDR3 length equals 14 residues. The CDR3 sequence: CASSADRALYGYTF. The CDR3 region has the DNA TGTGCCAGCAGTGCAGACAGGGCCCTCTATGGCTACACCTTC.

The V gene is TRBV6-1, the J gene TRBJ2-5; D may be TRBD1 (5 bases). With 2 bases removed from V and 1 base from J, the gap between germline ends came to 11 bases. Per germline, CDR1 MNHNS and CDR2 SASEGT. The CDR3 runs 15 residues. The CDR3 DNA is TGTGCCAGCAGTGAATTTTCGACAGCCCAAGAGACCCAGTACTTC. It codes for CASSEFSTAQETQYF.

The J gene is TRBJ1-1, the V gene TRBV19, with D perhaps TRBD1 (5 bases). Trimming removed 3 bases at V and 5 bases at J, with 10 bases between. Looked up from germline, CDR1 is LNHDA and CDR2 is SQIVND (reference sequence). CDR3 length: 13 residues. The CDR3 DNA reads TGTGCCAGTAGTATGTGGGGGGGGACTGAAGCTTTCTTT. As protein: CASSMWGGTEAFF.